Shown below are 12 T cell receptor beta chains from a single sample sequenced in a study of OX40 agonist ivuxolimab in advanced cancers. The table came from immunoSEQ multiplex PCR; TCRdb's copy has only in-frame clones and leaves some out. The table records around 61,000 clones, approximately 80% of them present only once. The sample consisted of CD4+ or CD8+ T cells sorted from blood, taken in a trial of the OX40 agonist ivuxolimab. Receptor source: an adult with an advanced solid tumor such as melanoma, head and neck, liver or kidney cancer.

This clone has just a few counts. This chain links TRBV29-1 with TRBJ1-1; tentatively, D is TRBD1 (6 bases). V gave up 4 bases and J gave up 3 bases, with 9 bases separating them. Germline V CDR1 and CDR2: SQVTM, ANQGSEA. The CDR3 has 12 residues. CDR3 nucleotides: TGCAGCGTTGGGGAGGGGGACACTGAAGCTTTCTTT. As protein: CSVGEGDTEAFF.

V is TRBV19 and J is TRBJ2-5; the match to TRBD1 covers 9 bases. CDR1 LNHDA and CDR2 SQIVND come from the germline V gene (reference sequence). Trimming at V came to 7 bases and at J to 4 bases, leaving 7 bases not matched to a gene. This CDR3 spans 14 amino acids. DNA of the CDR3: TGTGCCAGTACCAGGACAGGGGCGGGAGAGACCCAGTACTTC. Translation gives CASTRTGAGETQYF.

This sequence joins TRBV5-1 and TRBJ2-7; D is perhaps TRBD1 (6 bases). CDR1 and CDR2 from the germline V gene are SGHRS and YFSETQ. The V gene lost 2 bases and the J gene lost 3 bases, with 15 bases spanning the gap. The CDR3 covers 15 residues. The CDR3 sequence is CASSFDGQSHYEQYF. The CDR3 DNA follows: TGCGCCAGCAGCTTTGACGGACAGTCCCACTACGAGCAGTACTTC.

This rearrangement joins TRBV5-1 to TRBJ2-7; D is perhaps TRBD2 (7 bases). The CDR3 spans 16 residues. Trimming pared 0 bases from V and 2 bases from J, leaving 15 bases between. Germline V gene data show CDR1 as SGHRS and CDR2 as YFSETQ. This CDR3 is CASSLDGRTDTYEQYF. The CDR3 nucleotides are TGCGCCAGCAGCTTGGACGGGAGGACAGATACCTACGAGCAGTACTTC.

This clone was observed a few times. This rearrangement joins TRBV11-2 to TRBJ1-4; 7 nucleotides match TRBD1. The germline V gene has CDR1 SGHAT and CDR2 FQNNGV. The junction had 8 bases not matched to a gene; V was cut back by 3 bases and J by 4 bases. The CDR3 is made up of 16 amino acids. CDR3: CASSFTLGTDNEKLFF. The CDR3 DNA sequence: TGTGCCAGCAGCTTCACCCTTGGGACAGATAATGAAAAACTGTTTTTT.

This chain links TRBV10-3 with TRBJ1-1; 9 bases map to TRBD1. Germline lookup yields CDR1 ENHRY and CDR2 SYGVKD. Germline trimming cut 6 bases from V and 2 bases from J; bases unmatched to any gene: 10. The CDR3 consists of 16 residues. CDR3 sequence reads: CAISRDRGEPNTEAFF. CDR3 coding DNA: TGTGCCATCAGCCGCGACAGGGGGGAGCCCAACACTGAAGCTTTCTTT.

The rearrangement links TRBV19 to TRBJ1-1; D may be TRBD1 (6 bases). This CDR3 has 14 amino acids. Trimming took 6 bases from V and 7 from J, leaving 18 bases between them. The germline V gene encodes CDR1 LNHDA and CDR2 SQIVND (reference sequence). The CDR3 is CASSPGWGAGEAFF. Here the CDR3 DNA reads TGTGCCAGTAGCCCCGGGTGGGGGGCAGGTGAAGCTTTCTTT.

The J gene is TRBJ2-1, the V gene TRBV25-1; 7 bases agree with TRBD2. The CDR3 runs to 14 residues. With V trimmed by 4 bases and J by 9 bases, 9 bases remained unmatched. Germline V gives CDR1 MGHDK, CDR2 SYGVNS. The CDR3 DNA sequence: TGTGCCAGCAGTGTAGGGCGGGGGTCTGGTGAGCAGTTCTTC. It codes for CASSVGRGSGEQFF.

The CDR3 loop is CASSRGTSGVPSTDTQYF. The DNA of the CDR3 is TGTGCCAGCAGCCGGGGGACTAGCGGAGTGCCTAGCACAGATACGCAGTATTTT. The chain recombines TRBV11-3 with TRBJ2-3; 11 bases are shared with TRBD2. Looked up from germline, CDR1 is SGHNT and CDR2 is YENEEA. Trimming cost V 5 bases and J 0 bases; bases outside gene matches: 10. The CDR3 length is 18 residues.

In this sample, this clone turned up a few times. The J gene is TRBJ1-2, the V gene TRBV6-8; unclear D gene. V was shortened by 5 bases and J by 2 bases, with 15 bases between the two germline ends. The CDR3 contains 15 residues. Looked up from germline, CDR1 is MNHGY and CDR2 is SAAAGT. The CDR3 protein is CASSTPRAVNYGYTF. CDR3 in DNA: TGTGCCAGCAGTACCCCTCGGGCAGTAAACTATGGCTACACCTTC.

This clone was recorded only once. V is TRBV6-1 and J is TRBJ1-1; TRBD1 is a possible D gene (5 bases). Trimming removed 7 bases from V and 4 bases from J, with 19 bases in between. The CDR3 has 15 amino acids. CDR1 and CDR2 from the germline V gene are MNHNS and SASEGT. The CDR3 spells CASTTSLGVSTEAFF. The CDR3 DNA sequence: TGTGCCAGCACCACCTCCTTGGGGGTTAGCACTGAAGCTTTCTTT.

This sequence joins TRBV5-6 and TRBJ1-2, with TRBD1 identical over 8 bases. CDR3 size: 15 residues. Germline V gene sequence: CDR1 SGHDT, CDR2 YYEEEE. Losses at the gene ends were 3 bases for V and 4 bases for J; bases not matched to a gene: 8. Written as DNA, the CDR3 is TGTGCCAGCAGCTCCCTCCAGGGGGCACGCTATGGCTACACCTTC. It specifies CASSSLQGARYGYTF. Full variable domain (outside the CDR3, taken from reference TRBV5-6 and TRBJ1-2): DAGVTQSPTHLIKTRGQQVTLRCSPKSGHDTVSWYQQALGQGPQFIFQYYEEEERQRGNFPDRFSGHQFPNYSSELNVNALLLGDSALYLCASSSLQGARYGYTFGSGTRLTVV.